This T cell receptor (beta chain) was profiled in a study of human T cells and chemical hapten exposure. V lost 4 bases and J 1 base, leaving 16 bases between the germline ends. The CDR3 runs 16 residues. Germline V gene data show CDR1 as SGHRS and CDR2 as YFSETQ. Findings and caveats of the study: After DPC sensitization, TCRs above 1 in 1000 frequency showed no change.

The time point here: patch test 2, 6 weeks after DPC sensitization. The treatment denotes: therapeutic diphenylcyclopropenone sensitization with weekly scalp DPC. Ahead of each patch test application, blood was drawn. Unfractionated whole blood was the source of the extracted total RNA. Attachment of unique molecular identifiers to individual cDNA molecules was performed in the library. TCRdb used MiXCR to reprocess the RACE reads, holding one entry per CDR3 protein. The top ten clones hold around 6.1% of a sample with a few hundred thousand distinct CDR3 sequences, about 6.9% of them seen once. This clonotype was recorded many times. Its antigen is not known.

V is TRBV5-1 and J is TRBJ2-3, with a tentative D call TRBD2 (6 bases). The receptor was isolated from a woman between 18 and 29 years old with alopecia areata. Some clones in this sample may be carry-over from other donors' samples. This specimen consisted of whole blood, obtained in connection with sensitization to the hapten diphenylcyclopropenone (DPC). The DNA of the CDR3 is TGCGCCAGCAGCCCACCCGCGGGAACGGGCACAGATACGCAGTATTTT. Protein sequence: CASSPPAGTGTDTQYF.